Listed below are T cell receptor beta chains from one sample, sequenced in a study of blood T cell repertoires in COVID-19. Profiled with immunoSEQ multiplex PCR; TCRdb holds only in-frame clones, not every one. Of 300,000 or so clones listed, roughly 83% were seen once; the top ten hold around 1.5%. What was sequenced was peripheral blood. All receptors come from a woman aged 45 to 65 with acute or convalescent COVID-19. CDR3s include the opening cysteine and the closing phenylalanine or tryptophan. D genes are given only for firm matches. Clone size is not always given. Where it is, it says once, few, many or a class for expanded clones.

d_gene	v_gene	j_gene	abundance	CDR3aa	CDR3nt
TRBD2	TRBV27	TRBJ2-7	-	CASSFVGGSLDEQYF	TGTGCCAGCAGTTTCGTGGGAGGGAGTTTGGACGAGCAGTACTTC
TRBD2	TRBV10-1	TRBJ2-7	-	CASSESGLGRELSYEQYF	TGCGCCAGCAGTGAGTCAGGTCTGGGGCGGGAGCTCTCCTACGAGCAGTACTTC
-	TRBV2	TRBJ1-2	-	CASSAENYGYTF	TGTGCCAGCAGTGCGGAGAACTATGGCTACACCTTC
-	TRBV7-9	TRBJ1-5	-	CASSFEGTLSNQPQHF	TGTGCCAGCAGCTTCGAGGGCACCCTTAGCAATCAGCCCCAGCATTTT
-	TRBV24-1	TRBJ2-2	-	CATSDFQMGASTGELFF	TGTGCCACCAGTGATTTCCAAATGGGGGCAAGCACCGGGGAGCTGTTTTTT
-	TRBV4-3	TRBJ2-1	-	CASSQDLPNNEQFF	TGCGCCAGCAGCCAAGATCTCCCTAACAATGAGCAGTTCTTC
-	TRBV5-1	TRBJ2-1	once	CASSLELPRNEQFF	TGCGCCAGCAGCTTAGAACTACCAAGGAATGAGCAGTTCTTC
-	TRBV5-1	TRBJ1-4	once	CASTPVAGTNEKLFF	TGCGCCAGCACCCCTGTCGCCGGAACTAATGAAAAACTGTTTTTT
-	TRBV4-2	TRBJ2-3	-	CASSQDRTTSTDTQYF	TGTGCCAGCAGCCAAGATAGGACTACAAGCACAGATACGCAGTATTTT
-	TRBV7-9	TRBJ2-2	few	CASSLGQSANTGELFF	TGTGCCAGCAGCTTAGGTCAGAGCGCGAACACCGGGGAGCTGTTTTTT
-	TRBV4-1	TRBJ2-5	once	CASSQRAQETQYF	TGCGCCAGCAGCCAGAGGGCCCAAGAGACCCAGTACTTC
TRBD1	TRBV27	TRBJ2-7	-	CASSLPGGKYEQYF	TGTGCCAGCAGTTTACCAGGGGGCAAGTACGAGCAGTACTTC
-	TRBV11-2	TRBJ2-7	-	CASSLDRVGEQYF	TGTGCCAGCAGCTTAGACAGGGTGGGCGAGCAGTACTTC
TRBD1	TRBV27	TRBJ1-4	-	CASSLSDRGKLFF	TGTGCCAGCAGTTTATCTGACAGGGGAAAACTGTTTTTT
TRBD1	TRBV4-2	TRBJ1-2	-	CASSQRQGGNYGYTF	TGTGCCAGCAGCCAAAGACAGGGTGGAAACTATGGCTACACCTTC
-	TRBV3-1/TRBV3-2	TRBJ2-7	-	CASSQGTRREQYF	TGTGCCAGCAGCCAAGGTACTCGGAGGGAGCAGTACTTC
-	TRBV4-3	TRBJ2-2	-	CASSQARIWSGTGELFF	TGCGCCAGCAGCCAAGCCCGAATTTGGTCCGGCACCGGGGAGCTGTTTTTT
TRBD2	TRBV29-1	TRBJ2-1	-	CSSSPLAGGYNEQFF	TGCAGCTCAAGCCCACTAGCGGGAGGGTACAATGAGCAGTTCTTC
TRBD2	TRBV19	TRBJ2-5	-	CASSIPPPTSGRGVETQYF	TGTGCCAGTAGTATCCCCCCCCCGACTAGCGGGAGGGGGGTGGAGACCCAGTACTTC
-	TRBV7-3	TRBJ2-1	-	CASSLMGAGEQFF	TGTGCCAGCAGCTTAATGGGGGCCGGTGAGCAGTTCTTC
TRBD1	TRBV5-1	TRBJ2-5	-	CASSFGGQEVETQYF	TGCGCCAGCAGCTTCGGAGGACAGGAGGTAGAGACCCAGTACTTC
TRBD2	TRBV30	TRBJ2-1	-	CAWKASGYNEQFF	TGTGCCTGGAAAGCTAGCGGGTACAATGAGCAGTTCTTC
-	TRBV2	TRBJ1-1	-	CASSETPRDIWMNTEAFF	TGTGCCAGCAGTGAAACCCCCCGGGACATCTGGATGAACACTGAAGCTTTCTTT
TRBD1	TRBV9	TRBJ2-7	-	CASSEGQGASYEQYF	TGTGCCAGCAGCGAGGGACAGGGGGCCTCCTACGAGCAGTACTTC
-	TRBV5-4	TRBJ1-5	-	CASSFAGVGQPQHF	TGTGCCAGCAGCTTTGCGGGGGTAGGTCAGCCCCAGCATTTT
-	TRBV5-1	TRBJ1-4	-	CASSLRQGRNEKLFF	TGCGCCAGCAGCTTAAGGCAGGGCCGAAATGAAAAACTGTTTTTT
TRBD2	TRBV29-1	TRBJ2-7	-	CSVSLAGGPYEQYF	TGCAGCGTTTCCCTAGCGGGAGGGCCGTACGAGCAGTACTTC
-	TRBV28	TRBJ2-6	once	CASSSNRETGANVLTF	TGTGCCAGCAGCTCAAACAGGGAAACTGGGGCCAACGTCCTGACTTTC
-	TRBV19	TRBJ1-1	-	CASSIAGVMNTEAFF	TGTGCCAGTAGTATTGCGGGGGTCATGAACACTGAAGCTTTCTTT
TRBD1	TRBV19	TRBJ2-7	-	CASSWDRSYEQYF	TGTGCCAGTAGCTGGGACAGATCCTACGAGCAGTACTTC
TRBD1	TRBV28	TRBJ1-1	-	CASRVATGGGHTEAFF	TGTGCCAGCAGAGTGGCAACAGGGGGCGGTCACACTGAAGCTTTCTTT
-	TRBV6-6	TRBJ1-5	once	CASSSGHPNQPQHF	TGTGCCAGCAGCTCGGGACACCCCAATCAGCCCCAGCATTTT
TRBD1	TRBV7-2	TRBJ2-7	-	CASSLVGRGLYEQYF	TGTGCCAGCAGCTTAGTGGGCAGGGGGCTATACGAGCAGTACTTC
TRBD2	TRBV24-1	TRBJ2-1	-	CATSDSGLAGGDNEQFF	TGTGCCACCAGTGATTCTGGACTAGCGGGAGGTGACAATGAGCAGTTCTTC
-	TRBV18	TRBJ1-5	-	CASSLGRTGSNQPQHF	TGTGCCAGCTCCCTCGGCCGGACGGGGAGCAATCAGCCCCAGCATTTT
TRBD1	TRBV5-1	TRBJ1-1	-	CASSWGLKQGNFNTEAFF	TGCGCCAGCAGCTGGGGGCTAAAACAGGGGAACTTTAACACTGAAGCTTTCTTT
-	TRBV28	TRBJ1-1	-	CASSFYGRANTEAFF	TGTGCCAGCAGTTTTTATGGCAGGGCGAACACTGAAGCTTTCTTT
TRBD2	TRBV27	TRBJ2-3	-	CASSWRESTDTQYF	TGTGCCAGCAGTTGGCGGGAGAGTACAGATACGCAGTATTTT
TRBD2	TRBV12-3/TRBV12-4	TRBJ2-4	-	CASTPSGRYIQYF	TGTGCCAGCACCCCTAGCGGGAGATACATTCAGTACTTC
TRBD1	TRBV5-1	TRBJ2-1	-	CASSFSTGGLGNEQFF	TGCGCCAGCAGCTTTTCGACAGGGGGGCTGGGGAATGAGCAGTTCTTC
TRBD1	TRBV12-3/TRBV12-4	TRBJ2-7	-	CASSSTGSEQYF	TGTGCCAGCAGTTCGACAGGGTCCGAGCAGTACTTC
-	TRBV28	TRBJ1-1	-	CASNKKRVNTEAFF	TGTGCCAGCAACAAGAAGAGGGTGAACACTGAAGCTTTCTTT
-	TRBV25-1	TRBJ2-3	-	CASSELGGSTDTQYF	TGTGCCAGCAGTGAATTGGGGGGAAGCACAGATACGCAGTATTTT
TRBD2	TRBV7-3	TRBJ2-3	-	CASSLLAGGITDTQYF	TGTGCCAGCAGCTTACTTGCGGGAGGGATCACAGATACGCAGTATTTT
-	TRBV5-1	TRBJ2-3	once	CASDRDTLGDTQYF	TGCGCCAGTGACCGGGACACCCTAGGAGATACGCAGTATTTT
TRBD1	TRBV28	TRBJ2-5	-	CASSRGQGHQETQYF	TGTGCCAGCAGCCGGGGACAGGGCCACCAAGAGACCCAGTACTTC
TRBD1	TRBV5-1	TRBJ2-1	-	CASSSVRGQGNEQFF	TGCGCCAGCAGCTCCGTACGGGGACAGGGGAATGAGCAGTTCTTC
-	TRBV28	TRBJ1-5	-	CASRDGYTGNQPQHF	TGTGCCAGCAGGGACGGTTATACAGGGAATCAGCCCCAGCATTTT
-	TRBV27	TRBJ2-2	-	CASMGRVGELFF	TGTGCCAGCATGGGCAGGGTCGGGGAGCTGTTTTTT
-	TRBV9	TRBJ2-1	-	CASSPQMQANEQFF	TGTGCCAGCAGCCCCCAGATGCAGGCGAATGAGCAGTTCTTC
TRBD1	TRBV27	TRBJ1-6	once	CASSLVPGQGIYNSPLHF	TGTGCCAGCAGTTTAGTACCGGGACAGGGAATCTATAATTCACCCCTCCACTTT
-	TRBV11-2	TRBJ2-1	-	CASSLGSSVNEQFF	TGTGCCAGCAGCTTAGGGTCGAGCGTCAATGAGCAGTTCTTC
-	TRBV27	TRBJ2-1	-	CASSLTDIYNEQFF	TGTGCCAGCAGTTTGACGGACATCTACAATGAGCAGTTCTTC
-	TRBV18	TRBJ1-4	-	CASSSRGGPNEKLFF	TGTGCCAGCTCATCCCGTGGAGGCCCTAATGAAAAACTGTTTTTT
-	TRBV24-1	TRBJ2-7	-	CATSDFGTGLDEQYF	TGTGCCACCAGTGATTTTGGAACAGGGCTCGACGAGCAGTACTTC
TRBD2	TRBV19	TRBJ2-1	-	CASMRGTSGSREQFF	TGTGCCAGCATGAGGGGGACTAGCGGGAGTCGTGAGCAGTTCTTC
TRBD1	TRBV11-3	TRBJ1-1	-	CASSSGQGNTEAFF	TGTGCCAGCAGCTCCGGACAGGGGAACACTGAAGCTTTCTTT
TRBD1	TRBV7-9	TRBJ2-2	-	CASSPGQGVTGELFF	TGTGCCAGCAGTCCCGGACAGGGGGTCACCGGGGAGCTGTTTTTT